This TCR beta chain was obtained from a study of shared T cell receptors in the human thymus (dated by TCRdb to the early 2020s). Regarding the complete study: The study examined how self-reactive, shared T-cell receptor alpha chains are generated in the human thymus.

Sequences SQVTM (CDR1) and ANQGSEA (CDR2) are obtained from the germline V gene. The V and J ends are trimmed by 4 bases and 4 bases, leaving 11 bases between them. The CDR3, from cysteine to phenylalanine, totals 13 residues. Only the CDR3 DNA is retained, 39 bases long and in frame from the first base. The library relied on the immunoSEQ multiplex PCR assay. The table comes from immuneACCESS by way of TCRdb, which keeps in-frame sequences with V and J called. Part of the clones is missing from these tables; in studies checked, under half for an unresolved V gene and the rest for unknown reasons. This sample lists 700,000 or so clones; 80% to 90% were detected once. The top ten clones comprise roughly 0.01% of the sample. A word on this clone: What antigen it recognizes has not been identified. The record has no base qualities; no much larger clone is one base away.

Another study also made use of these data, one on human thymus T cells. From the second report: Donors were immunologically healthy infants undergoing open corrective cardiac surgery for congenital heart defects in Finland. Thymus tissue was collected as surgical resects that were removed during corrective cardiac surgery. Usage of V and J gene segments appeared to be biased in both the thymic and the peripheral blood repertoires. According to the related research, thymic TCR repertoires were highly overlapping among unrelated individuals. TCR alpha and beta repertoires from about 8 infant thymus samples and four related peripheral blood samples were characterized in the study. Donor ages ranging from roughly 6 to 250 days were recorded, and more than 5 male and a couple of female infants were included in the cohort. Thymocytes were freed from the tissue by mechanical means and kept at -70 degrees C as pellets of about 8.5-34 million cells. A QIAsymphony instrument was used to extract genomic DNA from frozen cell pellets. TCRB and TCRAD loci were amplified from a standardized quantity of quality-controlled genomic DNA using the immunoSEQ multiplex PCR assay. The amplicons covered the V(D)J region and were long enough to include the CDR3 and to identify the V and J genes. Amplicon sequencing was performed on an Illumina platform through the commercial immunoSEQ service. Primer bias and sequencing errors were corrected as previously described, and TCRAD and TCRB were defined on the basis of the IMGT database. Analysis of the repertoires was done with immunoSEQ Analyzer 3.0 and VDJTools and included basic statistics, V/J segment usage, diversity estimates, rarefaction and pairwise overlap. To estimate diversity, the Chao1, ChaoE, Efron-Thisted, Shannon and inverse Simpson indices were applied, and diversity was also estimated on datasets down-sampled to the smallest sample. Repertoire overlap was assessed by strict matching of CDR3 nucleotide sequence, V gene and J gene, and clustering was done by Jaccard-based multidimensional scaling. On average, thymus samples gave 750,000 to 1,000,000 unique TCRB clonotypes, whereas blood samples gave around 80,000.

The receptor was isolated from a girl less than two years old with a congenital heart defect. Donor details come from another sample of the same person, matched by shared clones. The sequence is built from TRBV29-1 and TRBJ1-3; there is no confident call for the D gene. The sample was thymocytes. The DNA sequence is given as TGCAGCGTTGTGGCGGTTGAGGGAAACACCATATATTTT. This is translated as CSVVAVEGNTIYF.